The 5 T cell receptor beta chains in this list originate from one sample, sequenced in a study of spatial heterogeneity in lung cancer. Study-wide findings and caveats: Expanded alpha and beta TCR counts within tumors tracked tumor mutation counts.

Time point given: sample taken at primary tumor resection. For these TCRs, the target antigens are not known. TCRdb re-called the 5' RACE reads through MiXCR, storing one row per CDR3 protein. The table shows around 95,000 distinct CDR3 sequences, with 4% to 4.5% occurring only once. The material sequenced was lung tumor tissue, taken at surgery. These receptors came from a male donor with early-stage non-small cell lung cancer.

The V gene is TRBV2, the J gene TRBJ2-3, with 9 positions matching TRBD2. CDR3 length equals 15 residues. In germline, CDR1 is SNHLY, CDR2 FYNNEI. V was pared by 5 bases and J by 3 bases, with 6 bases of the junction left unmatched. CDR3 protein: CASSWREGWTDTQYF. DNA for the CDR3: TGTGCCAGCAGTTGGCGGGAGGGTTGGACAGATACGCAGTATTTT.

This clonotype was recorded many times. The rearrangement links TRBV20-1 to TRBJ2-1; 8 nucleotides agree with TRBD2. Germline V gene sequence: CDR1 DFQATT, CDR2 SNEGSKA (reference sequence). This CDR3 has 12 residues. V lost 6 bases, J lost 8 bases, and 6 bases stayed unmatched. The CDR3 bases are TGCAGTGCCGGCGGGGGGTCAGATGAGCAGTTCTTC. Encoded protein: CSAGGGSDEQFF.

This clonotype was seen many times. The rearrangement joins TRBV20-1 to TRBJ2-7; 8 bases are a match to TRBD2. Germline V gene data show CDR1 as DFQATT and CDR2 as SNEGSKA (reference sequence). CDR3 length: 13 amino acids. CDR3 coding DNA: TGCAGCAGACAGCGGGAGTTGACTTACGAGCAGTACTTC. Translation: CSRQRELTYEQYF.

This chain connects TRBV24-1 to TRBJ2-3; 12 nucleotides align to TRBD2. J was trimmed by 0 bases and V by 9 bases; bases with no gene match: 6. The CDR3 is 16 residues long. Per the germline V gene, CDR1 is KGHDR and CDR2 is SFDVKD. The CDR3 nucleotides read TGTGCCACCGCTAGCGGGAGGGCAGCTAGCACAGATACGCAGTATTTT. This encodes CATASGRAASTDTQYF.

This clonotype was seen at least ten times. The chain employs TRBV5-1 and TRBJ2-2, with 10 bases fitting TRBD2. This CDR3 comprises 17 residues. Trimming took 4 bases from V and 4 from J; bases not matched to a gene: 10. CDR1 is SGHRS, CDR2 YFSETQ, per germline. The CDR3 reads CASSPEVLAGITGELFF. CDR3 nucleotide sequence: TGCGCCAGCAGCCCGGAGGTACTAGCGGGGATCACCGGGGAGCTGTTTTTT.